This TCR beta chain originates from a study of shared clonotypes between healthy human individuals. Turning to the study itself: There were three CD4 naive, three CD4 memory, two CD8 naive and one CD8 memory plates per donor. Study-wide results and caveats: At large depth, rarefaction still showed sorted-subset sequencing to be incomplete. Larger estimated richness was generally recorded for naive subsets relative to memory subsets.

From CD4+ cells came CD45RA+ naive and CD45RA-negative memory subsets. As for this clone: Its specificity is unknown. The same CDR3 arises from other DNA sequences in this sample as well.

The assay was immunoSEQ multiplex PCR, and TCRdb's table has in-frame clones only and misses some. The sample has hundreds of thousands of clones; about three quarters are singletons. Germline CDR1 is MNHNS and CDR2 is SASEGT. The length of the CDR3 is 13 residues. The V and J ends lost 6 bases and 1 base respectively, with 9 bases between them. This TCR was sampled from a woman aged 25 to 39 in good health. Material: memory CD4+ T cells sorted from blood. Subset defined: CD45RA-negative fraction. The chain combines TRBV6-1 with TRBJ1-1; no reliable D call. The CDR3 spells CASSHTENTEAFF. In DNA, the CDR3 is TGTGCCAGCAGCCACACAGAGAACACTGAAGCTTTCTTT.